This TCR beta chain derives from a study of OX40 agonist ivuxolimab in advanced cancers. After removal of 9 bases from V and 2 bases from J, the junction contained 15 bases not matched to a gene. The CDR3 spans 17 residues. CDR1 and CDR2 from the germline V gene are SNHLY and FYNNEI. To note about this clone: Its antigen is unidentified.

The protocol was immunoSEQ multiplex PCR, while the TCRdb copy is restricted to in-frame clones and leaves out a portion. The table has approximately 69,000 clones, roughly 89% seen once. Points from the study as a whole: Low normalized T-cell clonal expansion also characterized some of the nonresponders. More expanded clones were seen, on average, in CD8+ T cells than in CD4+. The specificity for antigen of the expanded peripheral T cells was not determined.

Sequenced here: CD4+ or CD8+ T cells sorted from blood, sampled in a trial of the OX40 agonist ivuxolimab. The sequence came from an adult with an advanced solid tumor such as melanoma, head and neck, liver or kidney cancer. The chain is built from TRBV2 and TRBJ2-5; 10 bases map to TRBD1. CDR3 DNA sequence: TGTGCCAGGACGTCCCGGGACAGGGGCTGGAGGCAAGAGACCCAGTACTTC. This sequence encodes CARTSRDRGWRQETQYF.